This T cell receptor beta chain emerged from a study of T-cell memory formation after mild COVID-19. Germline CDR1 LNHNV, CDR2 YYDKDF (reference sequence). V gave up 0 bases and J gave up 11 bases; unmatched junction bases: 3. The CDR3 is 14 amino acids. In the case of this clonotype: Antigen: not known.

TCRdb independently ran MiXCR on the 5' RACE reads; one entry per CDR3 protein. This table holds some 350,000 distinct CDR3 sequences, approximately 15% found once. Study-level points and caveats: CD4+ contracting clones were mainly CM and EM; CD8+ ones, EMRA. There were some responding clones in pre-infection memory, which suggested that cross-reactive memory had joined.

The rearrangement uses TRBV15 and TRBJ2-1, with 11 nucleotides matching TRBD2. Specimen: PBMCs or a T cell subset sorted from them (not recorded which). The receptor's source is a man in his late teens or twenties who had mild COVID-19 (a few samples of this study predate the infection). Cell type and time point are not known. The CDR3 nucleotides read TGTGCCACCAGCAGAGATCTAGCGGGGGGAAAGCAGTTCTTC. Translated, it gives CATSRDLAGGKQFF.